The present TCR beta chain was sequenced within a study of T cell repertoires in cytomegalovirus infection (dated by TCRdb to between 2018 and 2021). Regarding the research as a whole: Donor HLA type was relevant to the analysis, as public TCR beta signatures indicated carriage of CMV infection together with the matching HLA type.

Spanning cysteine to phenylalanine, the CDR3 consists of 13 amino acids. The only DNA kept is the CDR3, 39 bases in frame from the first base. The germline V and J ends show losses of 5 bases and 5 bases respectively, and no gene match explains 4 bases of the junction. Here is what the overall study found, with its caveats: In both this cohort and an independent approximately 350-donor cohort, the cumulative frequency of public TCR beta family members distinguished carriers of CMV infection plus the relevant HLA type. The ex vivo response was dominated by HLA-C-restricted CMV-specific TCR beta clonotypes, and the single most frequent clonotype in two of eight donors was supplied by these HLA-C-restricted clonotypes.

The run used an Illumina HiSeq 1500. TCRdb reworked the public reads: Q25 trimming with fastp, MiXCR clone assembly, productive beta chains retained. Rows with a matching CDR3 protein are joined into one entry that keeps the most common DNA and genes. This sample is represented by a few hundred thousand distinct CDR3 sequences; around 18% of them were singletons. About 10% of the sample is taken by the ten largest. As regards this clonotype: There is no known antigen for this receptor. Base qualities are missing; no much larger clone stands one base away.

Sequencing was performed on PBMCs. The source of this sequence is a human donor in good health (CMV status not recorded). Some clones in this sample may be carry-over from other donors' samples. The sequence joins TRBV12-3 or TRBV12-4 to TRBJ1-1, with TRBD1 matching 8 junction bases. The DNA reads TGTGCCAGCAGTAGGACAGGGTATACTGAAGCTTTCTTT. This sequence encodes CASSRTGYTEAFF.